This T cell receptor beta chain was found in a study of blood T cells in healthy people across ages. Study findings and constraints: Estimates of diversity drawn from one million T cells were considered underestimates.

All donors came from Russia, were Caucasian and healthy, and spanned ages roughly 6 to 100. This clonotype was detected a few times. Its cognate antigen is unknown. Next came a second PCR, run for roughly 6 to 11 cycles, which used a sample-barcoded 5' primer along with a J-beta primer mix. From the 5' RACE reads, TCRdb called clonotypes with MiXCR, one entry per CDR3 protein. This sample yields some 850,000 distinct CDR3 sequences, of which around 24% are seen a single time; about 3% belongs to the top ten. The CDR3 has 13 residues. V gave up 4 bases and J gave up 2 bases; unmatched junction bases: 4. CDR1 and CDR2 from the germline V gene are DFQATT and SNEGSKA (reference sequence). These records were also assigned to another study, of T cells of mothers and their children.

The clonotype originates from a boy younger than 18 in good health. The sample taken for sequencing was blood. The chain links TRBV20-1 to TRBJ1-2; TRBD1 matches 7 bases. The CDR3 DNA reads as TGCAGTGCTAAAGAGGACAGGAACTATGGCTACACCTTC. Encoded protein: CSAKEDRNYGYTF.